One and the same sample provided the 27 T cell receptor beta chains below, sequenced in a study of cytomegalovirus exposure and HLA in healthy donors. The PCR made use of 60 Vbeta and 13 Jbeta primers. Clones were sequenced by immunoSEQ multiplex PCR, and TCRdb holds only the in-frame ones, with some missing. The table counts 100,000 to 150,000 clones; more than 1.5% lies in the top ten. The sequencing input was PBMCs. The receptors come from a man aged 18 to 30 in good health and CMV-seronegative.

This chain's CDR3 is CASSVAAGPNYEQYF. The CDR3 bases are TGTGCCAGCAGCGTAGCGGCGGGGCCGAACTACGAGCAGTACTTC. The chain recombines TRBV9 with TRBJ2-7; D is possibly TRBD2 (6 bases). The germline V and J ends were trimmed by 0 bases and 3 bases, with 13 bases remaining between them. There are 15 residues in the CDR3. The germline V gene encodes CDR1 SGDLS and CDR2 YYNGEE.

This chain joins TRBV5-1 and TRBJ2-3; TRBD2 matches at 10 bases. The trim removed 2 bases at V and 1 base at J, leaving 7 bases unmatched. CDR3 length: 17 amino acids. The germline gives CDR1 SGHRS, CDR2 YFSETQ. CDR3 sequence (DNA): TGCGCCAGCAGCTTCCAACTAGCGGGGACTGGCACAGATACGCAGTATTTT. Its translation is CASSFQLAGTGTDTQYF.

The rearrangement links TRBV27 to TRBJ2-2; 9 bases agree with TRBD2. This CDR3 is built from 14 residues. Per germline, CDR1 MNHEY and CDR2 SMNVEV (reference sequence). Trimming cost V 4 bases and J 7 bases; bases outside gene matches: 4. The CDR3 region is CASSSGLALGELFF. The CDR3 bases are TGTGCCAGCAGTTCGGGACTAGCTCTCGGGGAGCTGTTTTTT.

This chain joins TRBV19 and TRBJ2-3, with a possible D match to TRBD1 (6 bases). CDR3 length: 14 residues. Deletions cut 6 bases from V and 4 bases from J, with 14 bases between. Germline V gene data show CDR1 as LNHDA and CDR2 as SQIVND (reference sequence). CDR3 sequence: CASRLAQGPDTQYF. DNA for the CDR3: TGTGCCAGTAGGTTAGCACAGGGTCCAGATACGCAGTATTTT.

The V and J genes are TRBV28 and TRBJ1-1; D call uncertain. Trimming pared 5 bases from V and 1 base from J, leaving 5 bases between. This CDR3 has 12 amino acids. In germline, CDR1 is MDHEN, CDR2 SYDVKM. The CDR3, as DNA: TGTGCCAGCAGTCAACAGAACACTGAAGCTTTCTTT. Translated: CASSQQNTEAFF.

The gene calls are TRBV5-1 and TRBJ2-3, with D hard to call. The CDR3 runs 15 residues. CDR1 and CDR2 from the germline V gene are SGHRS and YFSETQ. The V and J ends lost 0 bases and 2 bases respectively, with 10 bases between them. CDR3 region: CASSLGSGLTDTQYF. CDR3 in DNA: TGCGCCAGCAGCTTGGGTTCGGGTCTCACAGATACGCAGTATTTT.

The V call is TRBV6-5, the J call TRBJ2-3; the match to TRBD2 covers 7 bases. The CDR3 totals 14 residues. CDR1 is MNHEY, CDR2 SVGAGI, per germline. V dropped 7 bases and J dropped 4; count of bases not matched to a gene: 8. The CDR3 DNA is TGTGCCAGCAAAGCGGGGAAGAGGGCAGATACGCAGTATTTT. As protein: CASKAGKRADTQYF.

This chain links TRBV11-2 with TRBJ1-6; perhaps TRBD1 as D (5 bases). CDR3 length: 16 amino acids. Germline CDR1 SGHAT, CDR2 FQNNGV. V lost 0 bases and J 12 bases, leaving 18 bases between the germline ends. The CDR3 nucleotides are TGTGCCAGCAGCTTAGATTTGGGGCAGGCCTTAATACCCCTCCACTTT. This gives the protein CASSLDLGQALIPLHF.

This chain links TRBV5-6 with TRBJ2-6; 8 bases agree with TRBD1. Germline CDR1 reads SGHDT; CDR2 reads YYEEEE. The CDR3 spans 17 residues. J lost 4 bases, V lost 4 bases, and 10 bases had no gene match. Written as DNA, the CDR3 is TGTGCCAGCAGCCCGTGGACAGGGCCGTCCGGGGCCAACGTCCTGACTTTC. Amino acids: CASSPWTGPSGANVLTF.

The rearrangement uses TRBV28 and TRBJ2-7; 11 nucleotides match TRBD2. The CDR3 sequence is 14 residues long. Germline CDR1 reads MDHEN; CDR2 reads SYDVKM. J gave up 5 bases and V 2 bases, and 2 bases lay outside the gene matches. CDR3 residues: CASSLTSGSHEQYF. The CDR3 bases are TGTGCCAGCAGTTTAACTAGCGGGAGCCACGAGCAGTACTTC.

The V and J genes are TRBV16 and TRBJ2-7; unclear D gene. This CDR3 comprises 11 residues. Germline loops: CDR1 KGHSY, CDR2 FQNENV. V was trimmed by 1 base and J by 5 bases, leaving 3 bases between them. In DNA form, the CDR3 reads TGTGCCAGCAGCCAATTCAACGAGCAGTACTTC. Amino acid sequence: CASSQFNEQYF.

The CDR3 is CAWSVPSGGASQYF. The CDR3 nucleotides read TGTGCCTGGAGTGTCCCTAGCGGGGGGGCATCCCAGTACTTC. This chain connects TRBV30 to TRBJ2-5; the match to TRBD2 covers 12 bases. There are 14 residues in the CDR3. V lost 0 bases to trimming and J lost 9 bases; unmatched junction nucleotides: 5. CDR1 and CDR2 from the germline V gene are GTSNPN and SVGIG (reference sequence).

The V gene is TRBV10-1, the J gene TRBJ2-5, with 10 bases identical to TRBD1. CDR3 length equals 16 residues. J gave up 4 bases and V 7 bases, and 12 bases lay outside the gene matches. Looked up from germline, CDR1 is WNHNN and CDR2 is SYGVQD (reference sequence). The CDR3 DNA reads TGCGCCAGCAAATATCCAGGGACAGGGGACGGAGAGACCCAGTACTTC. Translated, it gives CASKYPGTGDGETQYF.

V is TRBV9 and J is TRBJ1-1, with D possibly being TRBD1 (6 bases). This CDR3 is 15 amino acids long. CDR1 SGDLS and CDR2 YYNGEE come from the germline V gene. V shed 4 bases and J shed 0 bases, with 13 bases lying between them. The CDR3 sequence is CASSQAWDMNTEAFF. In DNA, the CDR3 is TGTGCCAGCAGCCAGGCCTGGGACATGAACACTGAAGCTTTCTTT.

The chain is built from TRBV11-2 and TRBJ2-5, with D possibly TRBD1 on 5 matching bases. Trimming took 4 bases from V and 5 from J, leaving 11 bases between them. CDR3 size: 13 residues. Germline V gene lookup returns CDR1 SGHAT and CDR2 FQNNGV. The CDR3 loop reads CASSSRVGETQYF. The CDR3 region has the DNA TGTGCCAGCAGCTCCAGGGTTGGGGAGACCCAGTACTTC.

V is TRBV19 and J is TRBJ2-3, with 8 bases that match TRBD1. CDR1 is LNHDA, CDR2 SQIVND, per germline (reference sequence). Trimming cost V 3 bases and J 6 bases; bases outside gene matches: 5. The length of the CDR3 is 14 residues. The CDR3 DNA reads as TGTGCCAGTAGTATCGGACAGGGAATGGATACGCAGTATTTT. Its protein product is CASSIGQGMDTQYF. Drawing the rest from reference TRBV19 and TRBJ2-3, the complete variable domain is DGGITQSPKYLFRKEGQNVTLSCEQNLNHDAMYWYRQDPGQGLRLIYYSQIVNDFQKGDIAEGYSVSREKKESFPLTVTSAQKNPTAFYLCASSIGQGMDTQYFGPGTRLTVL.

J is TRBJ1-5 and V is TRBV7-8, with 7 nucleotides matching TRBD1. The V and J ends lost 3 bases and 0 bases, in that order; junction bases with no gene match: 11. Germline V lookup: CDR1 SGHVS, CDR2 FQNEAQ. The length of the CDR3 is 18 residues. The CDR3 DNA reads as TGTGCCAGCAGCTTCCGGGACAGAGACGCTTATAGCAATCAGCCCCAGCATTTT. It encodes CASSFRDRDAYSNQPQHF. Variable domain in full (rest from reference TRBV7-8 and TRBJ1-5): GAGVSQSPRYKVAKRGQDVALRCDPISGHVSLFWYQQALGQGPEFLTYFQNEAQLDKSGLPSDRFFAERPEGSVSTLKIQRTQQEDSAVYLCASSFRDRDAYSNQPQHFGDGTRLSIL.

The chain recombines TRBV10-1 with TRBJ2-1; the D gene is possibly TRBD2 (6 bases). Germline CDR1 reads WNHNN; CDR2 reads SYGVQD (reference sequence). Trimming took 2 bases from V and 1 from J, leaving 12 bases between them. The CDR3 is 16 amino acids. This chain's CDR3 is CASSEEQRVSYNEQFF. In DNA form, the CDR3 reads TGCGCCAGCAGTGAGGAACAGCGGGTATCCTACAATGAGCAGTTCTTC.

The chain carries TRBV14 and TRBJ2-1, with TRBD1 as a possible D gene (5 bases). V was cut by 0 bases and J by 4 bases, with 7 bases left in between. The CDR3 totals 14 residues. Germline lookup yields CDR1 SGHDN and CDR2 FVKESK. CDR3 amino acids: CASSQDSGYNEQFF. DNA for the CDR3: TGTGCCAGCAGCCAAGACTCAGGGTACAATGAGCAGTTCTTC.

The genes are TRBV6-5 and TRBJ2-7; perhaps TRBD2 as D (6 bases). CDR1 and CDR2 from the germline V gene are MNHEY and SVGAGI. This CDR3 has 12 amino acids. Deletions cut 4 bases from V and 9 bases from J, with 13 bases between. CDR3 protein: CASSSGGSLQYF. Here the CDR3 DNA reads TGTGCCAGCAGTTCCGGGGGTAGCTTGCAGTACTTC.

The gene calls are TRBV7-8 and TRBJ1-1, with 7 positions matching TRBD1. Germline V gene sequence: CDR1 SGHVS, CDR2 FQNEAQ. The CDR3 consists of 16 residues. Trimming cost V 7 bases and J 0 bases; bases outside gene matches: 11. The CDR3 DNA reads TGTGCCAGCAATCGGGGGCGGGGACAGCTGAACACTGAAGCTTTCTTT. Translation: CASNRGRGQLNTEAFF.

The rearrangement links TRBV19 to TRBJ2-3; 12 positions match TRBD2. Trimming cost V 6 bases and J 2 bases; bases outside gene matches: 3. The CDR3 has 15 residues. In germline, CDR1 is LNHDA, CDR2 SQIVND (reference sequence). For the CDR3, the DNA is TGTGCCAGTAGAGGACTAGCGGGGTTCACAGATACGCAGTATTTT. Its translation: CASRGLAGFTDTQYF.

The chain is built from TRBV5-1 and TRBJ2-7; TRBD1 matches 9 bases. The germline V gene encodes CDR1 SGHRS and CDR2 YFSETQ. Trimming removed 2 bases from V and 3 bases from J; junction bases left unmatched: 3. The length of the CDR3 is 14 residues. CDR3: CASSFSGQGYEQYF. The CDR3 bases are TGCGCCAGCAGCTTCTCGGGACAGGGCTACGAGCAGTACTTC.

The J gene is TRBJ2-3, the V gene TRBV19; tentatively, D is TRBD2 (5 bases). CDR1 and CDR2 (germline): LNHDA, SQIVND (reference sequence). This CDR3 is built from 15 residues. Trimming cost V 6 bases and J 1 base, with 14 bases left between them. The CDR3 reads CASRETGLGTDTQYF. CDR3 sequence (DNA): TGTGCCAGTAGAGAGACTGGACTTGGCACAGATACGCAGTATTTT.

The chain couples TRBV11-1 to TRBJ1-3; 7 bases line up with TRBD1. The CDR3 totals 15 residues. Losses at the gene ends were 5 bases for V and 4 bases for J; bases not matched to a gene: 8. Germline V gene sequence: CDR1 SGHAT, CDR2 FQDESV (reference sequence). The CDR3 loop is CASSGTGTEGNTIYF. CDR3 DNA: TGTGCCAGCAGCGGAACCGGGACAGAGGGAAACACCATATATTTT.

The CDR3 region is CASSYSRGYEQFF. CDR3 bases: TGTGCCAGCAGTTACTCAAGGGGATACGAGCAGTTCTTC. The chain joins TRBV6-5 to TRBJ2-1; D possibly corresponds to TRBD1 (5 bases). The CDR3 runs to 13 residues. V was clipped by 0 bases and J by 10 bases, with 10 bases between them. Germline assignment: CDR1 MNHEY and CDR2 SVGAGI.

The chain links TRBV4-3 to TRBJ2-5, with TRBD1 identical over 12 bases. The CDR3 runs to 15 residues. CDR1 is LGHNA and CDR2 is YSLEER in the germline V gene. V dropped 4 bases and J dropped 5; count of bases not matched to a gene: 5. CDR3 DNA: TGCGCCAGCAGCCCGGGGACAGGGGGCCGGGAGACCCAGTACTTC. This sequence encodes CASSPGTGGRETQYF.